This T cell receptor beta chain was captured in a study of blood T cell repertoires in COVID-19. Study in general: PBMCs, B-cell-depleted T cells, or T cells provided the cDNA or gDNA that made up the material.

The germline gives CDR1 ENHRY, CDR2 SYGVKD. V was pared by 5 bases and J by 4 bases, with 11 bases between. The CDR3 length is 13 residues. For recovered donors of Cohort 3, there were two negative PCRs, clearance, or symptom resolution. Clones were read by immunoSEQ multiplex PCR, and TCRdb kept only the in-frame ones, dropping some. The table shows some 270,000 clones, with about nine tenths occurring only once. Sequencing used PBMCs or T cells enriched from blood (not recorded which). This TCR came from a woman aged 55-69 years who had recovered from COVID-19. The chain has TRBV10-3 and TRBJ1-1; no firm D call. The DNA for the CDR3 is TGTGCCATCAGTCGGCAGGATAGCACTGAAGCTTTCTTT. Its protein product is CAISRQDSTEAFF.